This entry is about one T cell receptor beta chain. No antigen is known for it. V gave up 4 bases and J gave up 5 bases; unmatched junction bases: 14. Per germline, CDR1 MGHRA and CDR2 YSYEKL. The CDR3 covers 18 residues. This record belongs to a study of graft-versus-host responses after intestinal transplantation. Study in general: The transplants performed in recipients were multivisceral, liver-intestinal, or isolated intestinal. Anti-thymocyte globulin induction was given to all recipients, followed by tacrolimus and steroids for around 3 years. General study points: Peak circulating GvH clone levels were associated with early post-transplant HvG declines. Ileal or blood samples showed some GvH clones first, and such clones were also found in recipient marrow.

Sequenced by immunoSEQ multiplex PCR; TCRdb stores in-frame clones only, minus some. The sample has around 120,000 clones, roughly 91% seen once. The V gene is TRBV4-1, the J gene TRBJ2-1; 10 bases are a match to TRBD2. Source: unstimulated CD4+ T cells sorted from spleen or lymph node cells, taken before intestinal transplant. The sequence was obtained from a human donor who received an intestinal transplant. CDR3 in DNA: TGCGCCAGCAGCCGATCCCTTCCTAGCGGGAGAACGAACAATGAGCAGTTCTTC. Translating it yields CASSRSLPSGRTNNEQFF.